This T cell receptor (beta chain) appears in the sequencing data of a study of blood T cell repertoires in COVID-19. Data came from immunoSEQ multiplex PCR; TCRdb stores just in-frame clones and leaves some out. This table holds about 220,000 clones, about 88% found once. CDR3 size: 15 residues. Germline lookup yields CDR1 DFQATT and CDR2 SNEGSKA (reference sequence). The V and J ends lost 3 bases and 7 bases respectively, with 16 bases between them. This clone showed up just a few times. This chain links TRBV20-1 with TRBJ1-6; TRBD1 is a possible D gene (6 bases). Sequenced sample: peripheral blood. This clonotype was sampled from a man aged 50-59 years who had recovered from COVID-19. The CDR3 loop is CSASPGANTNSPLHF. In DNA, the CDR3 is TGCAGTGCTAGTCCAGGGGCTAATACGAATTCACCCCTCCACTTT.